Given below is one T cell receptor (beta chain) in context. The data originate from a study of cytomegalovirus exposure and HLA in healthy donors. Per the germline V gene, CDR1 is MNHNS and CDR2 is SASEGT. This CDR3 is 15 amino acids long. 13 Jbeta primers and 60 Vbeta primers were used for the PCR. As handled by the study authors: In a later analysis, the count reached tens of millions of unique TCR beta chains, with approximately 10 million shared. This table comes from immunoSEQ multiplex PCR, and its TCRdb copy is limited to in-frame clones, with some not included. The V and J calls and the clone size are those of that table, but D and trimming were determined from the DNA. Of approximately 210,000 clones listed, around 87% are singletons.

Source material: PBMCs. The chain employs TRBV6-1 and TRBJ2-5; TRBD1 is a possible D gene (6 bases). Judging by the DNA end, TRBJ2-7 fits better; the J call may be wrong. This receptor was identified in a young man in good health and CMV-seronegative. DNA for the CDR3: TGTGCCAGCAGTGAAGCCGGGACACAATCCTACGAGCAGTACTTC. Translation: CASSEAGTQSYEQYF.